This T cell receptor beta chain was captured in a study of blood T cells in healthy people across ages. This clonotype was seen just once. V shed 0 bases and J shed 8 bases, with 18 bases lying between them. Germline CDR1 reads DFQATT; CDR2 reads SNEGSKA (reference sequence). This CDR3 is 15 amino acids long. Primed by a sample-barcoded 5' primer and a J-beta primer mix, a second PCR proceeded for 7 to 11 cycles. TCRdb re-called the 5' RACE reads with MiXCR, one entry per CDR3 protein. This sample has hundreds of thousands of distinct CDR3 sequences, with approximately 65% found just once. The chain is built from TRBV20-1 and TRBJ2-3; D might be TRBD1 or TRBD2, each matching 5 bases. This clonotype was obtained from a young man in good health. Sequenced input: blood. CDR3 sequence: CSARETREDAGTQYF. The DNA of the CDR3 is TGCAGTGCTAGAGAGACCAGGGAAGACGCGGGTACGCAGTATTTT.